Detailed here is one T cell receptor (beta chain). The germline V gene encodes CDR1 LGHDT and CDR2 YNNKEL (reference sequence). CDR3 length: 17 residues. V lost 1 base and J 5 bases, leaving 20 bases between the germline ends. These data originate in a study of blood T cells in healthy people across ages. The use of a sample-barcoded 5' primer and a J-beta primer mix characterized a second PCR of roughly 6 to 11 cycles. One entry per CDR3 protein, called by TCRdb with MiXCR from the 5' RACE reads. The sample lists roughly 1,500,000 distinct CDR3 sequences, roughly 45% occurring once. The source of this sequence is a woman between 18 and 30 years old in good health. The chain has TRBV3-1 and TRBJ2-5; no reliable D call. Material for sequencing was blood. CDR3 DNA: TGTGCCAGCAGCCAAGGGGTCTATCGGAGTAGCATGGAGACCCAGTACTTC. Translation: CASSQGVYRSSMETQYF.